This is a list of T cell receptor beta chains from one sample in a study of sequential checkpoint blockade in melanoma. The table came from immunoSEQ multiplex PCR; TCRdb's copy has only in-frame clones and leaves some out. The sample yields approximately 2,300 clones, less than 25% seen once. The specimen comprised tumor tissue (inferred from file names), sampled from a patient given nivolumab and ipilimumab in sequence. The receptors were gathered from a human donor with melanoma. Each CDR3 is given with its conserved first and last residue. D genes are given only for firm matches. The size field is filled for only some rows; it gives once, few, many or a size class.

V gene,J gene,D gene,clone size,CDR3 DNA,CDR3 protein
TRBV18,TRBJ2-7,TRBD2,NA,TGTGCCAGCTCACCGACGCGGACTAGCGGCCTCTACGAGCAGTACTTC,CASSPTRTSGLYEQYF
TRBV11-3,TRBJ2-2,NA,NA,TGTGCCAGCAGCTTAGATTCGGGAGGGGGCGCCTCCGGGGAGCTGTTTTTT,CASSLDSGGGASGELFF
TRBV11-3,TRBJ2-5,TRBD2,many,TGTGCCAGCAGCTTGGGTGCTAGCGGGCGCCAAGAGACCCAGTACTTC,CASSLGASGRQETQYF
TRBV11-3,TRBJ1-1,TRBD1,many,TGTGCCAGCAGCTCCGTCGGAGGGGGCGTCGCTGAAGCTTTCTTT,CASSSVGGGVAEAFF
TRBV9,TRBJ2-2,NA,few,TGTGCCAGCCGTCAGGGGGCTAGCGGGAACACCGGGGAGCTGTTTTTT,CASRQGASGNTGELFF
TRBV10-2,TRBJ2-7,NA,few,TGCGCCAGCAGACAACAGGAAAGTTTTTCCTACGAGCAGTACTTC,CASRQQESFSYEQYF
TRBV29-1,TRBJ1-2,TRBD1,few,TGCAGCGTTGGACAGGGATGGGTTGGGGACTATGGCTACACCTTC,CSVGQGWVGDYGYTF
TRBV18,TRBJ1-4,NA,few,TGTGCCAGCTCACCACTTGAGGTCGCAGGGAGGAGCACCGGGAATGAAAAACTGTTTTTT,CASSPLEVAGRSTGNEKLFF
TRBV5-1,TRBJ1-1,TRBD1,NA,TGCGCCAGCAGCTCGACAGGGGATAACACTGAAGCTTTCTTT,CASSSTGDNTEAFF
TRBV11-3,TRBJ2-3,TRBD2,large,TGTGCCAGCAGGGAAAGACTAGCGGGGCATAGCACAGATACGCAGTATTTT,CASRERLAGHSTDTQYF
TRBV6-8,TRBJ1-1,NA,medium-sized,TGTGCCACTTCCGCGCCGGGGAACACTGAAGCTTTCTTT,CATSAPGNTEAFF
TRBV29-1,TRBJ2-2,TRBD1,NA,TGCAGCGTCGGACAGGGAAACACCGGGGAGCTGTTTTTT,CSVGQGNTGELFF
TRBV30,TRBJ1-2,NA,NA,TGTGCCTGGGAACCGCCGGAGTATAACTATGGCTACACCTTC,CAWEPPEYNYGYTF
TRBV11-3,TRBJ1-4,NA,medium-sized,TGTGCCAGCATCGTAGGGGGGCAGGGTGAAAAACTGTTTTTT,CASIVGGQGEKLFF
TRBV6-8,TRBJ1-5,NA,NA,TGTGCCAGCAGTTCCCAGAATCAGCCCCAGCATTTT,CASSSQNQPQHF
TRBV19,TRBJ2-5,NA,NA,TGTGCCAGTAGTATGGGGGCTCCAAATACCCAGTACTTC,CASSMGAPNTQYF
TRBV11-3,TRBJ2-7,NA,NA,TGTGCCAGCAGCTACGGGCACCGGGACATCTACGAGCAGTACTTC,CASSYGHRDIYEQYF
TRBV6-8,TRBJ2-7,TRBD2,few,TGTGCCAGCAGTTACTCGGGACTAGCGGGAGTAGGCCACGAGCAGTACTTC,CASSYSGLAGVGHEQYF
TRBV9,TRBJ2-7,NA,many,TGTGCCAGCAGCGTCGAGCCAGGGGAGTACGAGCAGTACTTC,CASSVEPGEYEQYF
TRBV19,TRBJ1-5,NA,few,TGTGCCAGTAAGGGGTATAACAATCAGCCCCAGCATTTT,CASKGYNNQPQHF
TRBV9,TRBJ2-1,TRBD2,medium-sized,TGTGCCAGCAGTGGACTAGCTGTATACAATGAGCAGTTCTTC,CASSGLAVYNEQFF
TRBV6-8,TRBJ1-2,NA,medium-sized,TGTGCCAGCAGTTACTCGGCCAGGAGAAACTATGGCTACACCTTC,CASSYSARRNYGYTF
TRBV7-2,TRBJ2-1,NA,few,TGTGCCAGCAGCCCGGTCGTGAGCACTGAGCAGTTCTTC,CASSPVVSTEQFF
TRBV6-8,TRBJ2-3,TRBD2,few,TGTGCCAGCAGTAGAGGGACTAGCGCGGATACGCAGTATTTT,CASSRGTSADTQYF
TRBV11-3,TRBJ1-5,NA,NA,TGTGCCAGCAGCCCCCTTCGGACAGGCAATCAGCCCCAGCATTTT,CASSPLRTGNQPQHF
TRBV7-5,TRBJ2-3,NA,many,TGTGCCAGCAGCCGGAGCCGGGGGGGCCCAGATACGCAGTATTTT,CASSRSRGGPDTQYF
TRBV30,TRBJ2-3,NA,few,TGTGCCTGGAGTGCTAGCAGACCCACAGATACGCAGTATTTT,CAWSASRPTDTQYF
TRBV6-8,TRBJ1-2,TRBD1,few,TGTGCCAGCAGCCCAGCCCGGACAGGGGACAATGGCTACACCTTC,CASSPARTGDNGYTF
TRBV19,TRBJ1-4,NA,few,TGTGCCAGTAGTATCGGTGGGTGGCATGAAAAACTGTTTTTT,CASSIGGWHEKLFF
TRBV25-1,TRBJ1-1,NA,NA,TGTGCCAGCAGTGGACGAGACAGGCCGAACACTGAAGCTTTCTTT,CASSGRDRPNTEAFF
TRBV19,TRBJ2-7,TRBD2,NA,TGTGCCAGTAGTCACACTAGCGGGAGGGCGTACGAGCAGTACTTC,CASSHTSGRAYEQYF
TRBV6-8,TRBJ2-7,TRBD1,few,TGTGCCAGCAGTTACGGAAAACAGGGGTTCGCCTACGAGCAGTACTTC,CASSYGKQGFAYEQYF
TRBV11-3,TRBJ2-1,TRBD1,medium-sized,TGTGCCAGCAGCACACTGGACAGGGGCATCTTGAGGGATGAGCAGTTCTTC,CASSTLDRGILRDEQFF
TRBV4-1,TRBJ1-2,NA,NA,TGCGCCAGCAGCCAAGAGGGGGGCTATGGCTACACCTTC,CASSQEGGYGYTF
TRBV18,TRBJ2-3,TRBD2,NA,TGTGCCAGCTCATTTTTCGGGACTAGCACCGGCACAGATACGCAGTATTTT,CASSFFGTSTGTDTQYF
TRBV9,TRBJ2-7,NA,large,TGTGCCAGCAGCGTAGCAGGGGCGCGGGAGCAGTACTTC,CASSVAGAREQYF
TRBV28,TRBJ1-2,NA,NA,TGTGCCAGCAGTTTAGCGGGTGGGCGTGGCTACACCTTC,CASSLAGGRGYTF
TRBV9,TRBJ2-3,TRBD1,NA,TGTGCCAGCAGCGTACCAGGTGGGGCAGGGGGCAAGGATACGCAGTATTTT,CASSVPGGAGGKDTQYF
TRBV11-3,TRBJ1-1,NA,few,TGTGCCAGCAGCTTGGCCGGGGGGGACACTGAAGCTTTCTTT,CASSLAGGDTEAFF
TRBV11-3,TRBJ2-1,NA,medium-sized,TGTGCCAGCAGCTTAGAGGCCAGCTCCTACAATGAGCAGTTCTTC,CASSLEASSYNEQFF
TRBV29-1,TRBJ1-2,TRBD1,NA,TGCAGCGGGTCCAGGGGGCCAAATGGCTACACCTTC,CSGSRGPNGYTF
TRBV18,TRBJ1-2,NA,once,TGTGCCAGCTCACCAGTAGGGGAGGTCTATGGCTACACCTTC,CASSPVGEVYGYTF
TRBV11-3,TRBJ2-1,NA,medium-sized,TGTGCCAGCAGCCCGGCGGGCTTCTACAATGAGCAGTTCTTC,CASSPAGFYNEQFF
TRBV11-3,TRBJ2-7,TRBD2,NA,TGTGCCAGCACCCCGACTAGCGGGAGGTTGCCCTACGAGCAGTACTTC,CASTPTSGRLPYEQYF
TRBV9,TRBJ1-5,TRBD1,few,TGTGCCAGCAGAGGACAGGATAATCAGCCCCAGCATTTT,CASRGQDNQPQHF
TRBV10-3,TRBJ2-2,NA,NA,TGTGCCATCAGTGAGACTTCAGGGGCGCTTCGGCCCGGGGAGCTGTTTTTT,CAISETSGALRPGELFF
TRBV28,TRBJ2-5,TRBD2,NA,TGTGCCAGCAGTCTAACCGGGGGGGATGGGGAGACCCAGTACTTC,CASSLTGGDGETQYF
TRBV11-3,TRBJ2-2,NA,medium-sized,TGTGCCAGCAGCCCCTTTGGCGGACTGAACACCGGGGAGCTGTTTTTT,CASSPFGGLNTGELFF
TRBV28,TRBJ1-3,NA,NA,TGTGCCAGCCTAGCCGCCGCGTCGGGAAACACCATATATTTT,CASLAAASGNTIYF
TRBV5-1,TRBJ1-1,NA,NA,TGCGCCAGCAGCTTGGCGGGGTCCCTGAACACTGAAGCTTTCTTT,CASSLAGSLNTEAFF
TRBV19,TRBJ1-1,NA,NA,TGTGCCAGTAGTATTGGGGGGATGGACACTGAAGCTTTCTTT,CASSIGGMDTEAFF
TRBV9,TRBJ1-4,TRBD1,NA,TGTGCCAGCAGCCCACGGACAGGTGGCGAAAAACTGTTTTTT,CASSPRTGGEKLFF
TRBV19,TRBJ1-3,NA,NA,TGTGCCAGTAGTATAGACGGCGGACCTGGAAACACCATATATTTT,CASSIDGGPGNTIYF
TRBV11-3,TRBJ1-1,NA,many,TGTGCCAGCAGTCACGTAGTGTGGGTCAGGGTTAACACTGAAGCTTTCTTT,CASSHVVWVRVNTEAFF
TRBV11-3,TRBJ2-3,TRBD2,large,TGTGCCAGCAGCTTAGGGGGCACGGGAGGCACGCAGTATTTT,CASSLGGTGGTQYF
TRBV9,TRBJ2-5,TRBD1,medium-sized,TGTGCCAGCAGCGACAGGGGGTTGGGGACCCAGTACTTC,CASSDRGLGTQYF
TRBV12-5,TRBJ2-1,TRBD1,NA,TGTGCTAGTGGTTTGGTACCCGTTTTTTCAGGGACAGGGGGCAATGAGCAGTTCTTC,CASGLVPVFSGTGGNEQFF